The source of this TCR beta chain is a study of CD8+CD57+ T cells in acquired aplastic anemia listed by TCRdb under 2018. Broadly, across the study: Extracted DNA from sorted CD4+ and CD8+ cells averaged around 3.5 ug, ranging from about 0.17 to 27.4 ug. Mean read counts for healthy donor samples were about 9.8 million for CD4+ cells and 11 million to 14 million for CD8+ cells. What the study reported, not specific to this receptor: Between patients and healthy controls, no significant difference in CD8+ Simpson's diversity was found (P=0.060). Roughly 29 CD8+ CDR3 sequences were found to be shared between patients and controls, but these sequences appeared to be highly expressed in patients and within the immunodominant clones of the patients.

In the study, sorted CD4+ and CD8+ blood T cells from patients with severe aplastic anemia and from healthy subjects underwent deep sequencing of TCR repertoires. Ficoll-Paque density gradient centrifugation was used to isolate peripheral blood mononuclear cells. Before DNA extraction, CD4+ and CD8+ T cells were sorted by FACS or by magnetic beads. V loses 1 base of germline sequence and J loses 5 bases, and the interval between the two ends is 4 bases. The germline V gene encodes CDR1 KGHDR and CDR2 SFDVKD. Counted from cysteine to phenylalanine, this CDR3 has 12 amino acids. Only the CDR3 DNA stays, 36 bases, in frame from base 1. TCR beta VDJ combination and CDR3 sequence profiling used genomic DNA as the template. TCR repertoire sequencing was run on an Illumina HiSeq 2000. The paper's processing steps were these. Repertoires were assessed using TRBV/TRBJ rearrangement plots, CDR3 size and DJ length profiles, and Simpson's diversity index. Whichever DNA sequence was most abundant in the deep sequencing data was defined as the immunodominant clone. CDR3 amino acid sequences were checked for sharing across subjects and were also compared against the VDJdb database and published repertoires. TCRdb ran its own pipeline on the public reads, namely fastp trimming at Q25 and MiXCR clone calling, and kept in-frame beta chains. Each entry merges the rows of one CDR3 protein and shows their most common DNA and genes. The V and J calls, along with clone size, are taken from TCRdb and not from the paper's own processing. Counted in this sample were about 150,000 distinct CDR3 sequences; less than 45% of them appeared once. The top ten clonotypes cover roughly 8.1% of the sample.

With respect to this clonotype: It lacks a known antigen. Base qualities are not recorded, but no much larger clone differs from it by a single base.

The receptor comes from a human donor in good health, serving as a control. The V and J segments used are TRBV24-1 and TRBJ2-5, with the identity of the D gene unclear. Sequencing was done on a sample of sorted CD4+, CD8+, or CD8+CD57+ T cells (not recorded which) from PBMCs. The nucleotide sequence is TGTGCCACCAGTGATTTCGGGGAGACCCAGTACTTC. This translates into CATSDFGETQYF.